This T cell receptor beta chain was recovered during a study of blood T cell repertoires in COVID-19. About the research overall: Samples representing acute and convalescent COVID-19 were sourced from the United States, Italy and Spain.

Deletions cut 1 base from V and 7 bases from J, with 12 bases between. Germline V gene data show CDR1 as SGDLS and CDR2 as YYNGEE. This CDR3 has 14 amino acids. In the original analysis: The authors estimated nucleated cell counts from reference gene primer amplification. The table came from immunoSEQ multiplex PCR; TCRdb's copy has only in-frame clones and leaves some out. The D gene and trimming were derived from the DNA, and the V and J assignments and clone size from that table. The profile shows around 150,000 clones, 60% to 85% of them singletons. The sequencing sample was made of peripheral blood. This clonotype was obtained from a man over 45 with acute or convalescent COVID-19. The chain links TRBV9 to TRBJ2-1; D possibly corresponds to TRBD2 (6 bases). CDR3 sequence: CASSVQSGRNEQFF. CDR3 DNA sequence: TGTGCCAGCAGCGTACAATCAGGGAGGAATGAGCAGTTCTTC.